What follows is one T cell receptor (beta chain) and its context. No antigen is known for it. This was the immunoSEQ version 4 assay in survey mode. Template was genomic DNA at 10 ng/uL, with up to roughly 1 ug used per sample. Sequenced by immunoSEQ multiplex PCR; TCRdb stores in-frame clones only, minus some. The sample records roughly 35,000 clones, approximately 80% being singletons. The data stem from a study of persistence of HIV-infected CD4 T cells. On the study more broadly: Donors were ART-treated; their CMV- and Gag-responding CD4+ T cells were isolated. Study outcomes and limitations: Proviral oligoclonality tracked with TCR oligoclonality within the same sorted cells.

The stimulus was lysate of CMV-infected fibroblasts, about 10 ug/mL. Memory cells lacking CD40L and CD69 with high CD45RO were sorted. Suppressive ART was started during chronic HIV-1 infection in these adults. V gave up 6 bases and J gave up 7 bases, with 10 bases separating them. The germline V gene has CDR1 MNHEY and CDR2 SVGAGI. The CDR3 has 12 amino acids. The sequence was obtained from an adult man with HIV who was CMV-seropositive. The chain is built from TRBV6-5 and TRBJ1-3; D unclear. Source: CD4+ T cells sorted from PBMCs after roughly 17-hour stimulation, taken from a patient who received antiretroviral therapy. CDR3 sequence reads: CASSPAANTIYF. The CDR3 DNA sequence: TGTGCCAGCAGCCCCGCGGCGAACACCATATATTTT.